Listed below are T cell receptor beta chains from one sample, sequenced in a study of T cell repertoires in aging, cancer and after chemotherapy. From the multiplex PCR reads, TCRdb called clonotypes with MiXCR, one entry per CDR3 protein. The table lists around 1,200 distinct CDR3 sequences, around a quarter of them singletons. Sequencing was carried out using blood. These receptors were taken from a human donor with a solid tumor. The conserved cysteine and the conserved F or W are not part of the CDR3 here. The size entry is marked missing in some rows and otherwise reads once, few, many or a size class.

j_call: TRBJ2-1; clone_size: -; v_call: TRBV19; cdr3_aa: ASSGQEWGEQF
j_call: TRBJ2-1; clone_size: large; v_call: TRBV7-2; cdr3_aa: ASSLGGQVEF
j_call: TRBJ1-2; clone_size: medium-sized; v_call: TRBV19; cdr3_aa: ASSIRRRNRLAGYT
j_call: TRBJ2-3; clone_size: -; v_call: TRBV28; cdr3_aa: ASADSTDTQY
j_call: TRBJ1-2; clone_size: -; v_call: TRBV7-9; cdr3_aa: ASSAAGTGGYGYT
j_call: TRBJ2-2; clone_size: few; v_call: TRBV30; cdr3_aa: AQPGGAAGTGELF
j_call: TRBJ1-2; clone_size: large; v_call: TRBV6-6; cdr3_aa: ASSRTGYGYT
j_call: TRBJ1-1; clone_size: once; v_call: TRBV7-9; cdr3_aa: ASSLRRGGGGEAF
j_call: TRBJ1-2; clone_size: medium-sized; v_call: TRBV6-6; cdr3_aa: ASSYEDRYIL
j_call: TRBJ1-2; clone_size: large; v_call: TRBV7-6; cdr3_aa: ASSLGTGKSYGYT
j_call: TRBJ2-6; clone_size: large; v_call: TRBV19; cdr3_aa: ASWMPGANVLT
j_call: TRBJ2-5; clone_size: few; v_call: TRBV19; cdr3_aa: ASSQWQGQETQY
j_call: TRBJ1-5; clone_size: -; v_call: TRBV6-1; cdr3_aa: ASSPRGQSSNQPQH
j_call: TRBJ2-2; clone_size: few; v_call: TRBV20-1; cdr3_aa: SARDRWSALGSGGELF
j_call: TRBJ1-2; clone_size: large; v_call: TRBV19; cdr3_aa: ASSIRVNYGYT
j_call: TRBJ2-3; clone_size: large; v_call: TRBV7-9; cdr3_aa: ASSPRGPDTQY
j_call: TRBJ2-3; clone_size: -; v_call: TRBV9; cdr3_aa: ASSVGAGLTDTQY
j_call: TRBJ2-7; clone_size: large; v_call: TRBV6-5; cdr3_aa: ASTPGQGTYEQY
j_call: TRBJ2-3; clone_size: -; v_call: TRBV29-1; cdr3_aa: SVEVPTSGPSTDTQY
j_call: TRBJ2-7; clone_size: few; v_call: TRBV5-1; cdr3_aa: ASSPPGDEQY
j_call: TRBJ1-2; clone_size: large; v_call: TRBV30; cdr3_aa: AWSVQGRGPTHYGYT
j_call: TRBJ2-2; clone_size: medium-sized; v_call: TRBV19; cdr3_aa: ASSISGTGGYPGELF
j_call: TRBJ2-5; clone_size: medium-sized; v_call: TRBV7-2; cdr3_aa: ASSLSNGAETQY
j_call: TRBJ1-5; clone_size: -; v_call: TRBV6-1; cdr3_aa: ASSPGRGNQPQH
j_call: TRBJ2-5; clone_size: -; v_call: TRBV30; cdr3_aa: AWSVGPVAQETQY
j_call: TRBJ2-1; clone_size: -; v_call: TRBV4-2; cdr3_aa: ASSHSRTGGDYNEQF
j_call: TRBJ2-3; clone_size: -; v_call: TRBV19; cdr3_aa: ASSGQSTDTQY
j_call: TRBJ1-6; clone_size: -; v_call: TRBV7-9; cdr3_aa: ASKLGGGINSPLH
j_call: TRBJ1-2; clone_size: large; v_call: TRBV14; cdr3_aa: ASSQIGGYT
j_call: TRBJ1-2; clone_size: -; v_call: TRBV12-3/TRBV12-4; cdr3_aa: ASSFSRDSGYT
j_call: TRBJ2-1; clone_size: large; v_call: TRBV29-1; cdr3_aa: SGVYNEQF
j_call: TRBJ1-4; clone_size: -; v_call: TRBV6-4; cdr3_aa: ASSDSTGGVEKLF
j_call: TRBJ2-1; clone_size: large; v_call: TRBV7-2; cdr3_aa: ASSSSGTFNEQF
j_call: TRBJ2-7; clone_size: large; v_call: TRBV7-6; cdr3_aa: ASSLDFMYEQY
j_call: TRBJ1-3; clone_size: large; v_call: TRBV19; cdr3_aa: ASKGLKDSGNTIY
j_call: TRBJ1-4; clone_size: -; v_call: TRBV5-1; cdr3_aa: ASSSGDFGEKLF
j_call: TRBJ2-5; clone_size: -; v_call: TRBV7-9; cdr3_aa: ASSPKNGGEETQY
j_call: TRBJ2-1; clone_size: hyperexpanded; v_call: TRBV7-2; cdr3_aa: ASSLQGGGAYNEQF
j_call: TRBJ2-3; clone_size: large; v_call: TRBV6-5; cdr3_aa: ASSPGGTDTQY
j_call: TRBJ2-2; clone_size: -; v_call: TRBV25-1; cdr3_aa: ASSEYRGTDANTGELF
j_call: TRBJ1-3; clone_size: few; v_call: TRBV28; cdr3_aa: ASSLQAFSGNTIY
j_call: TRBJ2-5; clone_size: -; v_call: TRBV5-1; cdr3_aa: ASRQDQETQY
j_call: TRBJ2-5; clone_size: -; v_call: TRBV18; cdr3_aa: ASSPRQQETQY
j_call: TRBJ1-5; clone_size: large; v_call: TRBV6-6; cdr3_aa: ASSYTGANQPQH
j_call: TRBJ2-1; clone_size: medium-sized; v_call: TRBV7-9; cdr3_aa: ASSFPLSYNEQF
j_call: TRBJ2-7; clone_size: few; v_call: TRBV20-1; cdr3_aa: SFLQGDEQY
j_call: TRBJ2-5; clone_size: -; v_call: TRBV11-2; cdr3_aa: ASSLVGGETRLFQETQY
j_call: TRBJ1-6; clone_size: medium-sized; v_call: TRBV15; cdr3_aa: ATSARRNNSPLH
j_call: TRBJ1-3; clone_size: large; v_call: TRBV29-1; cdr3_aa: SAQGASGNTIY
j_call: TRBJ1-6; clone_size: large; v_call: TRBV5-5; cdr3_aa: ASSLEQTNSPLH
j_call: TRBJ1-2; clone_size: large; v_call: TRBV7-9; cdr3_aa: ASSLSGTELGYT
j_call: TRBJ2-1; clone_size: few; v_call: TRBV20-1; cdr3_aa: SAREHGTSGRAPYNEQF